A single sample is the source of the 17 T cell receptor beta chains below, sequenced in a study of control samples from healthy donors and cancer patients. Measured with immunoSEQ multiplex PCR; TCRdb has only the in-frame clones, and not every one. The sample has about 130,000 clones, 87% seen once. Sequencing input: blood. The receptors come from a man aged 18 to 30 in good health.

This clone appeared once. This chain links TRBV28 with TRBJ1-5; 10 bases are a match to TRBD1. Germline CDR1 MDHEN, CDR2 SYDVKM. The CDR3 has 15 residues. The junction had 6 bases not matched to a gene; V was cut back by 5 bases and J by 5 bases. The CDR3 reads CASSTRDRGYQPQHF. CDR3 nucleotides: TGTGCCAGCAGTACGAGGGACAGGGGATATCAGCCCCAGCATTTT.

Details on this clone: The sample carries other DNA sequences with the same CDR3. The chain links TRBV18 to TRBJ1-4; the D is unclear. V was pared by 3 bases and J by 8 bases, with 7 bases between. Per the germline V gene, CDR1 is KGHSH and CDR2 is LQKENI. This CDR3 has 12 residues. In DNA, the CDR3 is TGTGCCAGCTCACCCCGTGGGGAAAAACTGTTTTTT. The encoded protein is CASSPRGEKLFF.

J is TRBJ2-5 and V is TRBV7-2; perhaps TRBD1 as D (5 bases). The V gene lost 6 bases and the J gene lost 4 bases, with 15 bases spanning the gap. The CDR3 covers 14 residues. Germline-derived CDR1 and CDR2 are SGHTA and FQGNSA. CDR3 DNA sequence: TGTGCCAGCAGACAGTCCGCAGGGCCAGAGACCCAGTACTTC. It specifies CASRQSAGPETQYF.

The rearrangement joins TRBV19 to TRBJ1-6, with D uncertain. Per germline, CDR1 LNHDA and CDR2 SQIVND (reference sequence). The CDR3 totals 16 residues. The ends were cut back, 0 bases at V and 3 bases at J, with 9 bases in the middle. This CDR3 reads CASSIDRSLYNSPLHF. In nucleotides, the CDR3 is TGTGCCAGTAGTATAGATCGGAGCCTCTATAATTCACCCCTCCACTTT.

The chain couples TRBV5-6 to TRBJ1-2; D is undetermined. V lost 3 bases, J lost 3 bases, and 9 bases lay in between. Germline values: CDR1 SGHDT, CDR2 YYEEEE. The CDR3 sequence is 13 residues long. The CDR3 loop reads CASSSQAHYGYTF. CDR3 bases: TGTGCCAGCAGCTCGCAGGCTCACTATGGCTACACCTTC.

This chain uses TRBV19 with TRBJ2-1, with a possible D match to TRBD1 (6 bases). V lost 5 bases and J lost 8, with 10 bases in between. The CDR3 has 12 residues. Germline CDR1 is LNHDA and CDR2 is SQIVND (reference sequence). The CDR3 nucleotides read TGTGCCAGTAGTGAGCAGGGGTATGAGCAGTTCTTC. This sequence encodes CASSEQGYEQFF. The whole variable domain, remainder taken from reference TRBV19 and TRBJ2-1, is DGGITQSPKYLFRKEGQNVTLSCEQNLNHDAMYWYRQDPGQGLRLIYYSQIVNDFQKGDIAEGYSVSREKKESFPLTVTSAQKNPTAFYLCASSEQGYEQFFGPGTRLTVL.

In its sample, this clone was seen a few times. This chain connects TRBV27 to TRBJ2-1; D remains unclear. V was pared by 2 bases and J by 0 bases, with 8 bases between. The germline V gene has CDR1 MNHEY and CDR2 SMNVEV (reference sequence). The CDR3 length is 15 residues. The CDR3 sequence: CASSLGQVSYNEQFF. DNA for the CDR3: TGTGCCAGCAGTTTAGGTCAGGTCTCCTACAATGAGCAGTTCTTC.

The genes are TRBV18 and TRBJ1-1; a possible D gene is TRBD1 (5 bases). This CDR3 contains 14 residues. V dropped 3 bases and J dropped 0 bases, with 8 bases sitting between them. In germline, CDR1 is KGHSH, CDR2 LQKENI. Here the CDR3 reads CASSPTGLNTEAFF. As DNA, the CDR3 is TGTGCCAGCTCACCGACGGGGCTGAACACTGAAGCTTTCTTT.

The gene calls are TRBV18 and TRBJ1-1; the match to TRBD1 covers 11 bases. In germline, CDR1 is KGHSH, CDR2 LQKENI. V trimming: 6 bases; J trimming: 8 bases; junction bases outside the gene matches: 5. CDR3 length equals 13 residues. CDR3 protein: CASSGTGGREAFF. DNA of the CDR3: TGTGCCAGCTCCGGGACAGGGGGTCGCGAAGCTTTCTTT.

The genes are TRBV19 and TRBJ1-2; D is perhaps TRBD1 (5 bases). This CDR3 comprises 17 residues. CDR1 is LNHDA and CDR2 is SQIVND in the germline V gene (reference sequence). V was shortened by 4 bases and J by 0 bases, with 18 bases between the two germline ends. The CDR3 region has the DNA TGTGCCAGTAGTACCCTTGATCGCGAGGGGTCTAACTATGGCTACACCTTC. Protein sequence: CASSTLDREGSNYGYTF.

The rearrangement joins TRBV27 to TRBJ1-6, with D perhaps TRBD1 (5 bases). The CDR3 covers 14 residues. Germline V gene lookup returns CDR1 MNHEY and CDR2 SMNVEV (reference sequence). V was trimmed by 6 bases and J by 3 bases, leaving 9 bases between them. CDR3 sequence reads: CASRDRFYNSPLHF. In DNA, the CDR3 is TGTGCCAGCAGAGACAGATTCTATAATTCACCCCTCCACTTT.

The chain employs TRBV2 and TRBJ1-2; possible D gene TRBD1, 6 bases. V lost 8 bases and J 4 bases, leaving 11 bases between the germline ends. The germline CDR1 and CDR2 sequences are SNHLY and FYNNEI. There are 12 residues in the CDR3. The CDR3 loop reads CASHQGTYGYTF. The CDR3 nucleotides read TGTGCCAGCCATCAGGGGACCTATGGCTACACCTTC.

The chain is built from TRBV11-2 and TRBJ2-5; no clear D. The length of the CDR3 is 11 residues. V gave up 5 bases and J gave up 5 bases, with 6 bases separating them. CDR1 and CDR2 from the germline V gene are SGHAT and FQNNGV. The CDR3 nucleotides are TGTGCCAGCAGCCCTCGGGAGACCCAGTACTTC. It specifies CASSPRETQYF.

The rearrangement uses TRBV10-3 and TRBJ1-6; 7 positions match TRBD1. The CDR3 loop spans 16 amino acids. The V gene's germline CDR1 is ENHRY and CDR2 SYGVKD. The J segment lost 0 bases and the V segment lost 10 bases, leaving 9 bases of the junction unmatched. The CDR3 coding sequence is TGTGCCACGACAATTCAGGGGGTCTCCTATAATTCACCCCTCCACTTT. As protein: CATTIQGVSYNSPLHF.

The V and J genes are TRBV25-1 and TRBJ1-5, with D hard to call. Germline CDR1 reads MGHDK; CDR2 reads SYGVNS. With 5 bases removed from V and 4 bases from J, the gap between germline ends came to 6 bases. The CDR3 spans 12 residues. CDR3 sequence reads: CASSITNQPQHF. The CDR3 DNA reads TGTGCCAGCAGTATAACGAATCAGCCCCAGCATTTT.

The chain employs TRBV4-2 and TRBJ2-3, with TRBD2 matching over 13 bases. The V gene's germline CDR1 is LGHNA and CDR2 YNFKEQ. CDR3 length equals 16 residues. V shed 5 bases, J shed 6 bases, and the junction held 8 bases outside the gene matches. The CDR3 DNA is TGTGCCAGCAGCGACACTAGCGGGAGGGCATGGGATACGCAGTATTTT. Translating gives CASSDTSGRAWDTQYF.

This rearrangement joins TRBV5-1 to TRBJ2-2; the D is unclear. The V gene's germline CDR1 is SGHRS and CDR2 YFSETQ. The germline V and J ends were trimmed by 4 bases and 4 bases, with 20 bases remaining between them. This CDR3 contains 17 residues. The CDR3 coding sequence is TGCGCCAGCAGCGTCGGGTCATCCCATAGAGCCACCGGGGAGCTGTTTTTT. Residues: CASSVGSSHRATGELFF.